Sequencing of this T cell receptor beta chain was carried out in a study of T cells in Graves' hyperthyroidism and ophthalmopathy. Study in general: The blood sample was taken at first diagnosis, before treatment began.

This CDR3 contains 18 residues. Germline V gene sequence: CDR1 SGHTA, CDR2 FQGTGA. The germline V and J ends were trimmed by 2 bases and 1 base, with 20 bases remaining between them. Amplified TCR beta CDR3 regions derived from RNA transcripts. The HTBI primer set served for first-round RT-PCR of the TCR CDR3. One entry per CDR3 protein, called by TCRdb with MiXCR from the multiplex PCR reads. Counted here are about 640,000 distinct CDR3 sequences, approximately 15% occurring once; the ten biggest clones make up around 13%. Duration under 3 months, a NOSPECS grade of at least 4, and a Clinical Activity Score of at least 3 characterized the ophthalmopathy patients. General study results and limits: Ophthalmopathy onset followed model prediction by a median around six months.

There are a few counts of this clonotype. Its antigen is unidentified. The TCR comes from a woman between 50 and 59 years old with Graves' ophthalmopathy. The sequenced sample was blood. The chain is built from TRBV7-3 and TRBJ1-2; D unclear. CDR3 bases: TGTGCCAGCAGCTTAGTGCCAGAGTATTTGAGGGTTAACTATGGCTACACCTTC. Protein product: CASSLVPEYLRVNYGYTF.